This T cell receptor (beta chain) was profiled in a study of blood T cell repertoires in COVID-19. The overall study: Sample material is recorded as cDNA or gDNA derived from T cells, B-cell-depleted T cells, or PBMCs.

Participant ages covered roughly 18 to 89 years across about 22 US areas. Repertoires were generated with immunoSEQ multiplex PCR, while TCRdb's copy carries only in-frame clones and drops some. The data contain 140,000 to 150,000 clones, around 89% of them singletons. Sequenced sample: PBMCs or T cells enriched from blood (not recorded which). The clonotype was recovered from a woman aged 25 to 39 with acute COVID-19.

As DNA, the CDR3 is TGTGCCAGCTCACCGTTCCAGGACACCGCCTACGAGCAGTACTTC. It translates to CASSPFQDTAYEQYF. The V and J genes are TRBV18 and TRBJ2-7; maybe TRBD1 (5 bases). From germline, CDR1 is KGHSH and CDR2 LQKENI. This CDR3 is built from 15 residues. Trimming removed 3 bases at V and 2 bases at J, with 14 bases between. The full variable domain, in which reference TRBV18 and TRBJ2-7 provide the parts outside the CDR3, is NAGVMQNPRHLVRRRGQEARLRCSPMKGHSHVYWYRQLPEEGLKFMVYLQKENIIDESGMPKERFSAEFPKEGPSILRIQQVVRGDSAAYFCASSPFQDTAYEQYFGPGTRLTVT.